These T cell receptor beta chains were read from a single sample in a study of shared clonotypes between healthy human individuals. The data were produced by immunoSEQ multiplex PCR, yet TCRdb's version contains in-frame clones alone and is incomplete. The data show about 1,900,000 clones, with about 94% seen just once and 0.9% to 1.5% held by the top ten. Sequencing used naive CD8+ T cells sorted from blood. The receptors come from a man younger than 35 in good health. Both conserved end residues are trimmed from each CDR3.

TRBV27	TRBJ2-1	ASSYIAGAGNEQF
TRBV27	TRBJ1-1	ASSHLGVGGVNTEAF
TRBV29-1	TRBJ2-3	SVELAGRGTDTQY
TRBV6-7	TRBJ1-2	ASSSNAGVDYGYT
TRBV9	TRBJ2-1	ASSVAGEGYEQF
TRBV29-1	TRBJ2-3	LGEGTDTQY
TRBV5-1	TRBJ2-7	ASSLTAVHEQY
TRBV7-6	TRBJ2-1	ASSLGGGGNEQF
TRBV27	TRBJ1-1	ASSPTLFGRVMNTEAF
TRBV7-9	TRBJ1-1	ASSPSGEAF
TRBV19	TRBJ1-2	ASSMAPSTNYGYT
TRBV6-6	TRBJ1-2	ASSYSGGDYGYT
TRBV5-1	TRBJ2-1	ASSLGTGPEQF
TRBV6-1	TRBJ2-6	ASSEQGFSGANVLT
TRBV7-9	TRBJ2-7	ASTGSLTYEQY
TRBV27	TRBJ2-7	ASSLLPSGFSYEQY
TRBV6-1	TRBJ2-3	ASSEYRSTSTDTQY
TRBV7-9	TRBJ2-7	ASNFEDSEQY
TRBV29-1	TRBJ2-1	SVGEGDYNEQF
TRBV9	TRBJ2-2	ASSVPRDLNTGELF
TRBV4-3	TRBJ2-1	ASSQVFLAGHEQF
TRBV5-1	TRBJ1-2	ASSLFSGYGYT
TRBV6-6	TRBJ1-5	ASSLRISNQPQH
TRBV19	TRBJ2-7	ASSNGQGYEQY
TRBV13	TRBJ1-2	ASSAGQSSYGYT
TRBV6-1	TRBJ2-3	ASSERTPSPTDTQY
TRBV5-4	TRBJ2-1	ASSPAWNEQF
TRBV9	TRBJ2-7	ASSVEDGEGYHEQY
TRBV30	TRBJ2-1	AWRGSSYNEQF
TRBV2	TRBJ1-5	ASSGTGAVGQPQH
TRBV5-1	TRBJ2-7	ASSLAALGQGLYEQY
TRBV7-2	TRBJ2-1	ASSLAPSLAGDQAYNEQF
TRBV30	TRBJ1-6	AWSVQGNSPLH
TRBV7-2	NA	ASSPNGGRYGEQY
TRBV5-1	TRBJ2-1	ASSLRANSRYNEQF
TRBV30	TRBJ1-1	AWSAPQPEAF
TRBV4-1	TRBJ1-3	ASSQEGNSGNTIY
TRBV6-5	TRBJ1-1	ASSTMNTEAF
TRBV7-9	TRBJ2-3	AEDGEEGDTQY
TRBV6-1	TRBJ1-4	ASSGRDREEVEEKLF
TRBV19	TRBJ2-7	ASSPHFGAYEQY
TRBV12-5	TRBJ2-5	ASGQGQETQY
TRBV10-3	TRBJ1-1	AISDRGIGQMNTEAF
TRBV28	TRBJ1-3	ASSLFRAGGIGNTIY
TRBV7-6	TRBJ1-1	ASSLGQGRESTEAF
TRBV27	TRBJ1-3	ASIPDSPSGNTIY
TRBV7-8	TRBJ2-1	ASRTGNNEQF
TRBV5-6	TRBJ2-7	ASSLALAGGYEQY
TRBV7-6	TRBJ2-3	ASSLGRGTGGTDTQY
TRBV11-2	TRBJ2-7	ASSLEPGTIPYEQY
TRBV9	TRBJ2-1	ASSVGLAPTYNEQF